These 14 T cell receptor beta chains share one sample of origin, sequenced in a study of cytomegalovirus exposure and HLA in healthy donors. The PCR made use of 60 Vbeta and 13 Jbeta primers. Data came from immunoSEQ multiplex PCR; TCRdb stores just in-frame clones and leaves some out. The data contain roughly 150,000 clones, around 75% of them singletons. Sequenced sample: PBMCs. Every receptor here comes from a man aged 60 to 69 in good health and CMV-seronegative.

The chain recombines TRBV11-2 with TRBJ2-7, with D maybe TRBD2 (7 bases). The CDR3 consists of 14 residues. Per germline, CDR1 SGHAT and CDR2 FQNNGV. Trimming removed 6 bases at V and 3 bases at J, with 15 bases between. CDR3 amino acids: CASRGGLNRYEQYF. The CDR3, as DNA: TGTGCCAGCAGGGGGGGGCTAAACCGCTACGAGCAGTACTTC.

The chain combines TRBV28 with TRBJ2-1; 7 positions match TRBD1. V lost 4 bases and J lost 6; bases outside the gene matches: 12. The length of the CDR3 is 16 residues. CDR1 is MDHEN and CDR2 is SYDVKM in the germline V gene. The CDR3 sequence is CASSSPRTGPRNEQFF. The CDR3, as DNA: TGTGCCAGCAGTTCGCCCCGGACAGGTCCCCGCAATGAGCAGTTCTTC.

This clone was detected only a few times. This chain joins TRBV7-8 and TRBJ2-5; 9 bases line up with TRBD1. Losses at the gene ends were 4 bases for V and 2 bases for J; bases not matched to a gene: 11. In germline, CDR1 is SGHVS, CDR2 FQNEAQ. This CDR3 contains 17 residues. CDR3 residues: CASSSGQGQIGQETQYF. The CDR3 nucleotides read TGTGCCAGCAGCTCGGGACAGGGACAAATAGGGCAAGAGACCCAGTACTTC.

Details on this clone: Its ends do not fully match the called genes, so a read error is possible. The chain is built from TRBV7-9 and TRBJ1-1; TRBD1 is a possible D gene (5 bases). CDR3 length equals 13 residues. Germline loops: CDR1 SEHNR, CDR2 FQNEAQ (reference sequence). CDR3 DNA: TGTTCCAGCACCTTGGGGGGTCCCCCCGAAGCTTTCTTT. It specifies CSSTLGGPPEAFF.

The chain employs TRBV5-1 and TRBJ2-1, with D hard to call. Germline-derived CDR1 and CDR2 are SGHRS and YFSETQ. The CDR3 contains 15 residues. Trimming took 0 bases from V and 0 from J, leaving 7 bases between them. The CDR3 DNA is TGCGCCAGCAGCTTGGTCCGCAGCTCCTACAATGAGCAGTTCTTC. Its protein is CASSLVRSSYNEQFF.

The chain carries TRBV9 and TRBJ1-5; 9 bases are shared with TRBD1. This CDR3 comprises 15 residues. CDR1 and CDR2 from the germline V gene are SGDLS and YYNGEE. Unmatched junction bases numbered 5, after V lost 0 bases and J lost 7 bases. The CDR3 bases are TGTGCCAGCAGCGTAGGGGGGACAGGGCTACAGCCCCAGCATTTT. It translates to CASSVGGTGLQPQHF.

The V call is TRBV27, the J call TRBJ2-7, with 9 nucleotides matching TRBD1. Germline CDR1 reads MNHEY; CDR2 reads SMNVEV (reference sequence). The CDR3 has 15 amino acids. V was clipped by 5 bases and J by 3 bases; unmatched bases: 8. CDR3 amino acids: CASSPEQGAGYEQYF. DNA of the CDR3: TGTGCCAGCAGTCCCGAACAGGGGGCGGGCTACGAGCAGTACTTC.

This sequence joins TRBV5-1 and TRBJ2-7; 9 bases are a match to TRBD1. Germline trimming cut 0 bases from V and 3 bases from J; bases unmatched to any gene: 7. Per the germline V gene, CDR1 is SGHRS and CDR2 is YFSETQ. This CDR3 spans 16 amino acids. The CDR3 reads CASSLGQGEPSYEQYF. CDR3 DNA: TGCGCCAGCAGCTTGGGACAGGGGGAGCCTAGCTACGAGCAGTACTTC.

The V call is TRBV6-6, the J call TRBJ2-1; 8 bases agree with TRBD1. The CDR3 length is 15 residues. The germline gives CDR1 MNHNY, CDR2 SVGAGI (reference sequence). Trimming took 7 bases from V and 2 from J; bases not matched to a gene: 7. CDR3 residues: CASNFGQGPYNEQFF. CDR3 DNA: TGTGCCAGCAACTTCGGACAGGGCCCCTACAATGAGCAGTTCTTC.

This clone was seen only once. V gene TRBV28 combines with J gene TRBJ2-1; TRBD2 aligns across 7 bases. The V segment lost 2 bases and the J segment 7 bases; nucleotides outside the gene matches: 14. The CDR3 contains 17 residues. Germline CDR1 is MDHEN and CDR2 is SYDVKM. This chain's CDR3 is CASSLSLFAGAGNEQFF. CDR3 DNA: TGTGCCAGCAGTTTAAGCCTCTTTGCGGGAGCCGGTAATGAGCAGTTCTTC.

This clone came up a few times. The junction does not match germline at one end; this may be a read error. The rearrangement uses TRBV7-7 and TRBJ2-1, with a possible D match to TRBD2 (5 bases). From germline, CDR1 is SSHAT and CDR2 FNYEAQ (reference sequence). The CDR3 contains 13 residues. The DNA for the CDR3 is TGTGCTAGCAGTGCTACTAGATACAATGAGCAGTTCTTC. Its protein is CASSATRYNEQFF.

The rearrangement uses TRBV29-1 and TRBJ2-7; perhaps TRBD1 as D (5 bases). V shed 4 bases and J shed 4 bases, with 14 bases lying between them. This CDR3 is 13 amino acids long. Germline V lookup: CDR1 SQVTM, CDR2 ANQGSEA. CDR3: CSVVTIQGYEQYF. The CDR3 nucleotides read TGCAGCGTTGTAACGATCCAGGGTTACGAGCAGTACTTC.

Worth noting for this clone: Different DNA sequences within this sample yield the same CDR3. This chain connects TRBV5-1 to TRBJ1-1; 10 bases match TRBD1. CDR3 length equals 14 residues. Germline-derived CDR1 and CDR2 are SGHRS and YFSETQ. V lost 4 bases and J lost 4; bases outside the gene matches: 4. The CDR3 loop is CASSPTGGGTEAFF. CDR3 coding DNA: TGCGCCAGCAGCCCGACAGGGGGCGGCACTGAAGCTTTCTTT.

The chain combines TRBV27 with TRBJ1-6, with a possible D match to TRBD1 (6 bases). CDR1 MNHEY and CDR2 SMNVEV come from the germline V gene (reference sequence). This CDR3 is 14 amino acids long. V shed 7 bases and J shed 7 bases, with 14 bases lying between them. The CDR3 bases are TGTGCCAGCACCCTGACAGGCACCAATTCACCCCTCCACTTT. Amino acids: CASTLTGTNSPLHF.